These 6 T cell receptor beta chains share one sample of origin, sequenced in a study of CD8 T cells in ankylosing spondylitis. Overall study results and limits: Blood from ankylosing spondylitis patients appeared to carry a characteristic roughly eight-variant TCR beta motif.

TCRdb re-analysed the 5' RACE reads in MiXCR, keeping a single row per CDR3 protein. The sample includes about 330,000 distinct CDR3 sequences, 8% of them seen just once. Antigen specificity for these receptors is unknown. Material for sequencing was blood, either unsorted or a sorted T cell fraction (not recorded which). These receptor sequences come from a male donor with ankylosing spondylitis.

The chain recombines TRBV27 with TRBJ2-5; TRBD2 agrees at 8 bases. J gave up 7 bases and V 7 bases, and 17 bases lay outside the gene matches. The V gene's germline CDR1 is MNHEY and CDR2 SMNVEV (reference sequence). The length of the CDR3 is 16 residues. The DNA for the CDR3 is TGTGCCAGCATCGAGACTAGTAGCGGGACGGGTCGGACCCAGTACTTC. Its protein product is CASIETSSGTGRTQYF.

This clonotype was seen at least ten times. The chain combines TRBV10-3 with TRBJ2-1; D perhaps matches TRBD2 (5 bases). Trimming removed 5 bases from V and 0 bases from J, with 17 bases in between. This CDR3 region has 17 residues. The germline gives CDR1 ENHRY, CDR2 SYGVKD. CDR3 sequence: CAISPSGGLSSYNEQFF. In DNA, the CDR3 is TGTGCCATCAGTCCATCTGGAGGTTTAAGCTCCTACAATGAGCAGTTCTTC.

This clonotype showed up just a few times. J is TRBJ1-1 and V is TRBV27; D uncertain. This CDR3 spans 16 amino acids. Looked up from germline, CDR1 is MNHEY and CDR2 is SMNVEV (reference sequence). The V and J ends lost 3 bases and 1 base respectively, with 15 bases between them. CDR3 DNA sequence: TGTGCCAGCAGTTTCATACCCGGAGCCAAGAACACTGAAGCTTTCTTT. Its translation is CASSFIPGAKNTEAFF.

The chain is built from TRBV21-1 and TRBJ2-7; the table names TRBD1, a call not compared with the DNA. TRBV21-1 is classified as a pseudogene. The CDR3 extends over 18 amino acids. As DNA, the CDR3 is TGTGCCAGCAGCAAACCCCCCCACAAAGGACAGGGCGGATGCGAGCAGTACTTC. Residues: CASSKPPHKGQGGCEQYF.

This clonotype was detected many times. This chain's CDR3 is CSATLSGSGTGELFF. CDR3 DNA sequence: TGCAGTGCAACGCTTAGCGGGAGCGGCACCGGGGAGCTGTTTTTT. This chain joins TRBV20-1 and TRBJ2-2; 9 nucleotides match TRBD2. J was trimmed by 4 bases and V by 6 bases; bases with no gene match: 9. CDR3 size: 15 residues. Germline-derived CDR1 and CDR2 are DFQATT and SNEGSKA (reference sequence).

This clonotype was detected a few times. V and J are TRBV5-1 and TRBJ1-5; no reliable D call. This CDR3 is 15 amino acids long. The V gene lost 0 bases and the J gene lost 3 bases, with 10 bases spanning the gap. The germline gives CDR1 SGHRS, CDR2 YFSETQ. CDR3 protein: CASSLGPLNNQPQHF. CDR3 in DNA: TGCGCCAGCAGCTTGGGACCCCTGAACAATCAGCCCCAGCATTTT.